The present TCR beta chain was sequenced within a study of T cell responses to AZD1222 COVID-19 vaccine. Turning to the study itself: Second-dose timings of about 4 or about 12 weeks were pooled.

In regard to this clone: Its antigen is unknown.

Only in-frame clones appear in the TCRdb table, and some are missing; sequencing was by immunoSEQ multiplex PCR. The sample lists roughly 140,000 clones; about nine tenths were seen once. Study-wide points: Baseline antibody screening turned up just a handful of seropositive AZD1222 recipients. Across spike, vaccine-associated CD4 TCRs were found, dominant at 160-218 and 743-854.

The specimen comprised peripheral blood, sampled on day 0 of AZD1222 vaccination. This sequence was found in an adult in good health.

For the CDR3, the DNA is TGTGCCAGCAGCTCCCCGGGGGAAAATGAGCAGTTCTTC. This gives the protein CASSSPGENEQFF. The V call is TRBV5-6, the J call TRBJ2-1, with D possibly being TRBD2 (6 bases). The CDR3 length is 13 residues. CDR1 and CDR2 (germline): SGHDT, YYEEEE. Trimming shortened V by 3 bases and J by 7 bases, and 11 bases separated the two germline ends.